These T cell receptor delta chains were read from a single sample in a study of delta chains in infants with herpesvirus infections. TCRdb reran clone calling via CATT on the RT-PCR reads. The data show 630 or so delta-chain clones, roughly 56% seen once. The specimen comprised peripheral blood, sampled at time point 4 of longitudinal follow-up. The receptors stem from a human donor who was a Ugandan infant, either HIV-exposed or HIV-unexposed (not recorded which). The CDR3 runs from the conserved cysteine through the conserved F or W. The D gene is left open where the match is weak. The size entry is marked missing in some rows and otherwise reads once, few, many or a size class.

clone_size,v_call,d_call,j_call,cdr3_length,cdr3_nt,cdr3_aa
large,TRAV29/DV5,TRDD3,TRDJ3,21,TGTGCAGCAAGCTTAAGGCGATCAACTGGGGAGCGCTCCTGGGACACCCGACAGATGTTTTTC,CAASLRRSTGERSWDTRQMFF
large,TRDV2,TRDD3,TRDJ1,18,TGTGCCTGTGACACGCTTCTTACTGGGGGATACGCGAACGATAAACTCATCTTT,CACDTLLTGGYANDKLIF
large,TRDV2,TRDD3,TRDJ3,21,TGTGCCTGTGACACCGTAATCCTGGGGGAGAACCACTCCTGGGACACCCGACAGATGTTTTTC,CACDTVILGENHSWDTRQMFF
large,TRDV1,.,TRDJ1,17,TGTGCTCTTGGGGAAAGCACAATGGGGAGATACACCGATAAACTCATCTTT,CALGESTMGRYTDKLIF
large,TRDV1,TRDD3,TRDJ1,27,TGTGCTCTTGGGGAAAGGAGTGTCCCCTTGTCGTTTTCCCCTATAAGGCTGGGGGATAGAGCTCGCGATAAACTCATCTTT,CALGERSVPLSFSPIRLGDRARDKLIF
.,TRDV3,TRDD3,TRDJ3,17,TGTGCCCCCTGGCGATCTGGGGGATACTGGGACACCCGACAGATGTTTTTC,CAPWRSGGYWDTRQMFF
large,TRDV2,TRDD3,TRDJ1,18,TGTGCCTGTGACACCGGGGGCCGGTTACTGGGGGATACCGATAAACTCATCTTT,CACDTGGRLLGDTDKLIF
large,TRDV2,TRDD3,TRDJ2,21,TGTGCCTGTGACAACGGTTTCCTACTGGGGGATACGTTACAGCTCACAGCACAACTCTTCTTT,CACDNGFLLGDTLQLTAQLFF
large,TRDV2,TRDD3,TRDJ2,20,TGTGCCTGTGACACCGTACTGGGGGGCACCTTGGGGACCTTGACAGCACAACTCTTCTTT,CACDTVLGGTLGTLTAQLFF
medium-sized,TRDV2,TRDD3,TRDJ3,23,TGTGCCTGTGACACCGGGTTGGCTTGGAACTGGGGGAGAAGCTCCTGGGACACCCGACAGATGTTTTTC,CACDTGLAWNWGRSSWDTRQMFF
hyperexpanded,TRDV1,TRDD3,TRDJ1,18,TGTGCTCTTGGGTTCGCTCCGTACTGGGGGATGGACACCGATAAACTCATCTTT,CALGFAPYWGMDTDKLIF
few,TRAV14/DV4,TRDD3,TRDJ1,17,TGTGCAATGAGTGCGCATCCTTCTCTTACTGGGGGGAGGAAACTCATCTTT,CAMSAHPSLTGGRKLIF
once,TRDV2,TRDD3,TRDJ3,18,TGTGCCTGTGACACCGGTGGATACGAATCCTGGGACACCCGACAGATGTTTTTC,CACDTGGYESWDTRQMFF
medium-sized,TRDV1,TRDD3,TRDJ1,23,TGTGCTCTTGGGAAGTCCCCGAATTCCAGTGGGGGATATACCCTTAAGTACACCGATAAACTCATCTTT,CALGKSPNSSGGYTLKYTDKLIF
large,TRDV1,TRDD3,TRDJ1,18,TGTGCTCTTGGGGAACTTTCCGAGTCTGGGGGCAACAGGGATAAACTCATCTTT,CALGELSESGGNRDKLIF
.,TRDV1,TRDD3,TRDJ1,19,TGTGCTCTTGGGGAACTAGAATGCTGGGGGATTAAAGGTACCGATAAACTCATCTTT,CALGELECWGIKGTDKLIF
large,TRDV3,.,TRDJ1,15,TGTGCGGGGGGACTGCGACACAAAGGCACCGATAAACTCATCTTT,CAGGLRHKGTDKLIF
large,TRDV1,TRDD3,TRDJ1,22,TGTGCTCTTGGGGGACGATGGGGCCTTCTCCCGTACTGGGGGGGGGACACCGATAAACTCATCTTT,CALGGRWGLLPYWGGDTDKLIF
large,TRDV1,TRDD3,TRDJ1,19,TGTGCTCTTGGGGGAGTCTCCCCGTACTGGGGTCGGGACACCGATAAACTCATCTTT,CALGGVSPYWGRDTDKLIF
.,TRDV2,TRDD3,TRDJ3,19,TGTGCCTGTGACCTTACTGGGGGATCCAGCTCCTGGGACACCCGACAGATGTTTTTC,CACDLTGGSSSWDTRQMFF
hyperexpanded,TRDV1,.,TRDJ1,13,TGTGCTCTTGGGGACCCGATACCCGATAAACTCATCTTT,CALGDPIPDKLIF
.,TRDV2,TRDD3,TRDJ2,19,TGTGCCTGTGACACTCTTTTGGGGGACTCGGGGCTACTGACAGCACAACTCTTCTTT,CACDTLLGDSGLLTAQLFF
few,TRDV1,.,TRDJ1,25,TGTGCTCTTGGGGAAGTGGCCGCTCCTACGAATTCGGCTGGGGGCCCCAACCCGGAGGCCGATAAACTCATCTTT,CALGEVAAPTNSAGGPNPEADKLIF
.,TRDV1,.,TRDJ1,23,TGTGCTCTTGGGTTAGTTCCTGGACACTGTGGGGCCACAGGCGGGAATTACACCGATAAACTCATCTTT,CALGLVPGHCGATGGNYTDKLIF
large,TRDV2,TRDD3,TRDJ3,22,TGTGCCTGTGACACCGCGGGTCGCCTGTGGGGGGGATACGCTTGGGACACCCGACAGATGTTTTTC,CACDTAGRLWGGYAWDTRQMFF
.,TRDV1,TRDD3,TRDJ1,16,TGTGCTCTTCCGGGGGGAGACTACTGGGGGATACCGGGACTCATCTTT,CALPGGDYWGIPGLIF
few,TRDV2,.,TRDJ1,10,TGTGCCTGTGACACCGATAAACTCATCTTT,CACDTDKLIF
large,TRDV1,TRDD3,TRDJ1,19,TGTGCTCTTGGGGAAAAGATCCTCTGGGGGTTCTTATACACCGATAAACTCATCTTT,CALGEKILWGFLYTDKLIF
large,TRAV38-2/DV8,.,TRDJ1,16,TGTGCTTATAGGAGCGCGAGGGGATGGTACACCGATAAACTCATCTTT,CAYRSARGWYTDKLIF
.,TRDV2,TRDD3,TRDJ1,18,TGTGCCTGTGACAACCGTACTGGGGGATACCTTCAGACCGATAAACTCATCTTT,CACDNRTGGYLQTDKLIF
medium-sized,TRDV2,TRDD3,TRDJ1,19,TGTGCCTGTGACCCCGTACTGGGGGATACGGGGGCACGCACCGATAAACTCATCTTT,CACDPVLGDTGARTDKLIF
.,TRDV1,TRDD3,TRDJ1,21,TGTGCTCTTGGGGGCTACAGACCATTCCTTCCCTGGGGGACTTACACCGATAAACTCATCTTT,CALGGYRPFLPWGTYTDKLIF
large,TRDV1,TRDD3,TRDJ1,20,TGTGCTCTTGGGGGCTACAGACCATTCCTTCCCTGGGGGATTACCGATAAACTCATCTTT,CALGGYRPFLPWGITDKLIF
hyperexpanded,TRDV2,TRDD3,TRDJ1,16,TGTGCCTGTGACCCAAGAGGGGGATTCGGCACCGATAAACTCATCTTT,CACDPRGGFGTDKLIF
large,TRDV2,TRDD3,TRDJ2,18,TGTGCCTGTGACGGGGTGGGGGATACGCTTGGCAAGACAGCACAACTCTTCTTT,CACDGVGDTLGKTAQLFF
large,TRDV2,.,TRDJ2,18,TGTGCCTGTGACACCGCAGAGATCGTGGGAAAAAAAACGGCACAACTCTTCTTT,CACDTAEIVGKKTAQLFF
medium-sized,TRDV3,TRDD3,TRDJ1,10,TGTGCCTTCAACTGGGGGATACTCATCTTT,CAFNWGILIF
large,TRDV2,TRDD3,TRDJ3,18,TGTGCCTGTGAGACCCTGGGGGATACCACGGCAAACACCCGACAGATGTTTTTC,CACETLGDTTANTRQMFF
medium-sized,TRDV1,.,TRDJ2,21,TGTGCTCTTGGGGAATGGGGCTTCCTAGGCTGGGGGGTCACTTTGACAGCACAACTCTTCTTT,CALGEWGFLGWGVTLTAQLFF
large,TRDV2,.,TRDJ1,17,TGTGCCTGTGACACCGTATGGGCCAGTAGCCCCCACGGGAAACTCATCTTT,CACDTVWASSPHGKLIF
hyperexpanded,TRDV1,TRDD3,TRDJ1,18,TGTGCTCTTGGGGTCCCAACTGGGGGATACCTTCAGACCGATAAACTCATCTTT,CALGVPTGGYLQTDKLIF